The 25 T cell receptor beta chains reported below all come from one sample, sequenced in a study of radiotherapy plus CTLA-4 blockade in lung cancer. Clones were read by immunoSEQ multiplex PCR, and TCRdb kept only the in-frame ones, dropping some. The sample contains around 80,000 clones, roughly 70% of which appear only once. The sample here was peripheral blood, taken from a patient treated with radiotherapy plus ipilimumab. These receptors were collected from a human donor with non-small cell lung cancer whose response to radiotherapy plus ipilimumab could not be evaluated.

The V and J genes are TRBV7-8 and TRBJ1-2; D perhaps matches TRBD1 (6 bases). Germline CDR1 is SGHVS and CDR2 is FQNEAQ. The V and J ends lost 0 bases and 1 base respectively, with 6 bases between them. The CDR3 extends over 14 amino acids. The DNA for the CDR3 is TGTGCCAGCAGCTTAGCAGGGGGTAACTATGGCTACACCTTC. Its protein product is CASSLAGGNYGYTF.

The chain couples TRBV7-9 to TRBJ1-3; TRBD1 is a possible D gene (5 bases). This CDR3 spans 16 amino acids. Germline V lookup: CDR1 SEHNR, CDR2 FQNEAQ (reference sequence). V was pared by 5 bases and J by 0 bases, with 14 bases between. CDR3 sequence: CASSPETVFSGNTIYF. As DNA, the CDR3 is TGTGCCAGCAGCCCCGAGACAGTATTCTCTGGAAACACCATATATTTT.

This rearrangement joins TRBV30 to TRBJ1-4, with D possibly TRBD1 on 5 matching bases. There are 14 residues in the CDR3. The germline CDR1 and CDR2 sequences are GTSNPN and SVGIG (reference sequence). Trimming pared 8 bases from V and 8 bases from J, leaving 21 bases between. The CDR3 is CAGSLFGAGEKLFF. CDR3 DNA: TGTGCCGGGTCCTTATTTGGGGCAGGCGAAAAACTGTTTTTT.

The gene calls are TRBV9 and TRBJ2-7; 8 bases align to TRBD1. The germline V gene encodes CDR1 SGDLS and CDR2 YYNGEE. Germline trimming cut 1 base from V and 6 bases from J; bases unmatched to any gene: 27. The CDR3 is 21 amino acids. In nucleotides, the CDR3 is TGTGCCAGCAGCGTACCCTGGAAGCTCGGTATACCAGGACAGGGCGAGAGCGAGCAGTACTTC. The encoded protein is CASSVPWKLGIPGQGESEQYF.

The V gene is TRBV7-9, the J gene TRBJ2-1; 8 positions match TRBD1. CDR1 SEHNR and CDR2 FQNEAQ come from the germline V gene (reference sequence). This CDR3 has 17 residues. The trim removed 4 bases at V and 0 bases at J, leaving 8 bases unmatched. As DNA, the CDR3 is TGTGCCAGCAGCTCCGCCAGACAGGGGAGCTCCTACAATGAGCAGTTCTTC. Residues: CASSSARQGSSYNEQFF.

This clone is a singleton in its sample. The DNA is omitted, as the CDR3 cannot be located on it reliably, and the CDR3 follows TCRdb's listing. The chain is built from TRBV19 and TRBJ1-2; the table's TRBD1 call for D was not verified on the DNA. The CDR3 sequence runs 16 residues, both termini included. Per the germline V gene, CDR1 is LNHDA and CDR2 is SQIVND (reference sequence). Here the CDR3 reads CASNWETGRRNYGCTF.

The genes are TRBV7-2 and TRBJ1-1, with 8 bases fitting TRBD1. CDR3 length: 15 amino acids. The ends lost 4 bases at V and 1 base at J; junction bases unmatched: 5. Germline CDR1 is SGHTA and CDR2 is FQGNSA. Here the CDR3 reads CASSWAGTGNTEAFF. CDR3 bases: TGTGCCAGCAGCTGGGCGGGGACAGGGAACACTGAAGCTTTCTTT.

This clone was counted a few times. The V and J genes are TRBV6-6 and TRBJ1-5; 8 nucleotides line up with TRBD1. The CDR3 length is 14 residues. Germline lookup yields CDR1 MNHNY and CDR2 SVGAGI (reference sequence). V lost 6 bases to trimming and J lost 7 bases; unmatched junction nucleotides: 8. Here the CDR3 reads CASRPRTGLQPQHF. Written as DNA, the CDR3 is TGTGCCAGCAGGCCGCGGACAGGGTTACAGCCCCAGCATTTT.

This sequence joins TRBV19 and TRBJ1-1; no definite D call. The CDR3 is 14 amino acids. The V gene's germline CDR1 is LNHDA and CDR2 SQIVND (reference sequence). Trimming removed 3 bases from V and 1 base from J, with 9 bases in between. CDR3 bases: TGTGCCAGTAGTATTCCATCAGGGAACACTGAAGCTTTCTTT. It is translated as CASSIPSGNTEAFF.

A few counts support this clone. V is TRBV9 and J is TRBJ2-1; 11 bases agree with TRBD2. Per germline, CDR1 SGDLS and CDR2 YYNGEE. V dropped 4 bases and J dropped 1; count of bases not matched to a gene: 13. CDR3 length equals 19 residues. The CDR3 is CASSPREASGGTSYNEQFF. CDR3 DNA: TGTGCCAGCAGCCCGAGGGAGGCTAGCGGGGGGACGTCCTACAATGAGCAGTTCTTC. Variable domain in full (rest from reference TRBV9 and TRBJ2-1): DSGVTQTPKHLITATGQRVTLRCSPRSGDLSVYWYQQSLDQGLQFLIQYYNGEERAKGNILERFSAQQFPDLHSELNLSSLELGDSALYFCASSPREASGGTSYNEQFFGPGTRLTVL.

This clone was recorded a few times. The CDR3 loop reads CASGGGLSQPQHF. CDR3 DNA sequence: TGTGCCAGCGGTGGGGGGTTGAGTCAGCCCCAGCATTTT. This chain links TRBV27 with TRBJ1-5, with a weak D call TRBD1 (5 bases). V lost 8 bases and J 6 bases, leaving 14 bases between the germline ends. CDR1 MNHEY and CDR2 SMNVEV come from the germline V gene (reference sequence). CDR3 length: 13 amino acids.

This chain links TRBV6-5 with TRBJ2-3; TRBD2 agrees at 9 bases. The V gene's germline CDR1 is MNHEY and CDR2 SVGAGI. Unmatched junction bases numbered 5, after V lost 7 bases and J lost 3 bases. The CDR3 has 14 residues. CDR3 protein: CASNAGGPTDTQYF. In nucleotides, the CDR3 is TGTGCCAGCAACGCGGGGGGGCCAACAGATACGCAGTATTTT.

The chain uses TRBV30 and TRBJ1-4; D gene ambiguous. Between the trimmed V and J ends, which lost 3 bases and 7 bases, there was a span of 12 bases. The CDR3 length is 13 residues. Germline V gene data show CDR1 as GTSNPN and CDR2 as SVGIG (reference sequence). The CDR3: CAWRATGVEKLFF. The CDR3 DNA reads TGTGCCTGGAGGGCTACCGGGGTTGAAAAACTGTTTTTT.

V and J are TRBV6-5 and TRBJ1-4, with D perhaps TRBD1 (6 bases). CDR1 and CDR2 (germline): MNHEY, SVGAGI. This CDR3 region has 15 residues. V lost 2 bases and J lost 3, with 10 bases in between. The CDR3 sequence is CASSYRTDSNEKLFF. The DNA of the CDR3 is TGTGCCAGCAGTTACCGGACAGACTCTAATGAAAAACTGTTTTTT.

The rearrangement links TRBV7-2 to TRBJ2-5; possibly TRBD1 for D (6 bases). Trimming removed 5 bases at V and 7 bases at J, with 26 bases between. CDR1 SGHTA and CDR2 FQGNSA come from the germline V gene. The CDR3 totals 17 residues. This CDR3 reads CASSHHVPQGGGGTQYF. The CDR3 nucleotides are TGTGCCAGCAGCCACCACGTCCCACAGGGCGGTGGCGGGACCCAGTACTTC.

The gene calls are TRBV4-1 and TRBJ2-3; the D is unclear. The CDR3 totals 14 residues. V lost 1 base and J 6 bases, leaving 11 bases between the germline ends. Germline-derived CDR1 and CDR2 are MGHRA and YSYEKL. The CDR3 loop reads CASSQVMSDDTQYF. The CDR3 nucleotides are TGCGCCAGCAGCCAAGTAATGAGTGATGATACGCAGTATTTT.

Only a few counts were recorded for this clone. The V and J genes are TRBV7-9 and TRBJ1-3; weak D call: TRBD1 (5 bases). Between the trimmed V and J ends, which lost 1 base and 4 bases, there was a span of 8 bases. This CDR3 spans 14 amino acids. CDR1 and CDR2 (germline): SEHNR, FQNEAQ (reference sequence). CDR3 in amino acids: CASSLGGDGNTIYF. CDR3 nucleotides: TGTGCCAGCAGCTTAGGGGGGGACGGAAACACCATATATTTT. Full variable domain (missing parts from reference TRBV7-9 and TRBJ1-3): DTGVSQNPRHKITKRGQNVTFRCDPISEHNRLYWYRQTLGQGPEFLTYFQNEAQLEKSRLLSDRFSAERPKGSFSTLEIQRTEQGDSAMYLCASSLGGDGNTIYFGEGSWLTVV.

The chain uses TRBV15 and TRBJ1-2; 9 positions agree with TRBD1. CDR1 LNHNV and CDR2 YYDKDF come from the germline V gene (reference sequence). The CDR3 is made up of 16 amino acids. J gave up 5 bases and V 0 bases, and 7 bases lay outside the gene matches. CDR3 loop: CATSRDLTGGEYGYTF. The CDR3 DNA reads TGTGCCACCAGCAGAGATCTGACAGGGGGGGAGTATGGCTACACCTTC.

This clone has just one count. This chain joins TRBV5-6 and TRBJ2-1, with 7 bases aligning to TRBD2. Unmatched junction bases numbered 8, after V lost 2 bases and J lost 3 bases. CDR1 is SGHDT, CDR2 YYEEEE, per germline. There are 16 residues in the CDR3. DNA for the CDR3: TGTGCCAGCAGCTTTTCGGGCGGGGGACTCTACAATGAGCAGTTCTTC. This translates into CASSFSGGGLYNEQFF. Full variable domain (missing parts from reference TRBV5-6 and TRBJ2-1): DAGVTQSPTHLIKTRGQQVTLRCSPKSGHDTVSWYQQALGQGPQFIFQYYEEEERQRGNFPDRFSGHQFPNYSSELNVNALLLGDSALYLCASSFSGGGLYNEQFFGPGTRLTVL.

The rearrangement links TRBV7-9 to TRBJ2-1; 10 bases are a match to TRBD1. Germline lookup yields CDR1 SEHNR and CDR2 FQNEAQ (reference sequence). J was trimmed by 5 bases and V by 0 bases; bases with no gene match: 4. The CDR3 sequence is 16 residues long. The CDR3 loop reads CASSLARDRGHNEQFF. Here the CDR3 DNA reads TGTGCCAGCAGCTTAGCGCGGGACAGGGGCCACAATGAGCAGTTCTTC.

The CDR3 here is CASSTRQGEWNTEAFF. For the CDR3, the DNA is TGTGCCAGCAGCACCCGACAGGGGGAGTGGAACACTGAAGCTTTCTTT. J is TRBJ1-1 and V is TRBV7-2, with TRBD1 matching over 9 bases. Germline values: CDR1 SGHTA, CDR2 FQGNSA. Unmatched junction bases numbered 8, after V lost 5 bases and J lost 1 base. The CDR3 is 16 residues long.

The V call is TRBV19, the J call TRBJ2-3; a possible D gene is TRBD2 (6 bases). V shed 1 base and J shed 14 bases, with 16 bases lying between them. The CDR3 runs to 13 residues. CDR1 is LNHDA and CDR2 is SQIVND in the germline V gene (reference sequence). In DNA form, the CDR3 reads TGTGCCAGTAGTATAGGTGGGACTCTCGATCGGTATTTT. Translating gives CASSIGGTLDRYF.

The rearrangement links TRBV30 to TRBJ1-6; D might be TRBD1 (6 bases). In germline, CDR1 is GTSNPN, CDR2 SVGIG (reference sequence). This CDR3 is 13 amino acids long. Trimming removed 4 bases from V and 9 bases from J, with 13 bases in between. Here the CDR3 DNA reads TGTGCCTGGACGTACAGGGAGAGTTCACCCCTCCACTTT. Amino acids: CAWTYRESSPLHF.

The gene calls are TRBV7-2 and TRBJ1-4; tentatively, D is TRBD1 (6 bases). Trimming cost V 1 base and J 8 bases, with 8 bases left between them. From germline, CDR1 is SGHTA and CDR2 FQGNSA. This CDR3 region has 13 residues. CDR3 nucleotide sequence: TGTGCCAGCAGCTTAGTGAGGGGGGAAAAACTGTTTTTT. It encodes CASSLVRGEKLFF.

The chain employs TRBV13 and TRBJ1-1, with no clear D. This CDR3 has 15 amino acids. V lost 2 bases to trimming and J lost 1 base, with 11 bases between them. Per germline, CDR1 PRHDT and CDR2 FYEKMQ (reference sequence). CDR3 coding DNA: TGTGCCAGCAGCTTATCTGACATTGGGAACACTGAAGCTTTCTTT. This gives the protein CASSLSDIGNTEAFF. Looking up the rest from reference TRBV13 and TRBJ1-1 gives the full variable domain: AAGVIQSPRHLIKEKRETATLKCYPIPRHDTVYWYQQGPGQDPQFLISFYEKMQSDKGSIPDRFSAQQFSDYHSELNMSSLELGDSALYFCASSLSDIGNTEAFFGQGTRLTVV.